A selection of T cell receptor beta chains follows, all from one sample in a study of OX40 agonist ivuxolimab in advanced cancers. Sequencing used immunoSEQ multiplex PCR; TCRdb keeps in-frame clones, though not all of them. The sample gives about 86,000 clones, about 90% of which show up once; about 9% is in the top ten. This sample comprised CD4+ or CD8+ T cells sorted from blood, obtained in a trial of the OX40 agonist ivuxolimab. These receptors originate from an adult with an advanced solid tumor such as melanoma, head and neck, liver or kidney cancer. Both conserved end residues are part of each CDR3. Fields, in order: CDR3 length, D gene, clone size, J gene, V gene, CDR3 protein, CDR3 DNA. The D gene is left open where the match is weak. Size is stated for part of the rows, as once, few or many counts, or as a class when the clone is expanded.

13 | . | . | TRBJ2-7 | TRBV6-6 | CASSYLGVYEQYF | TGTGCCAGCAGTTACCTGGGGGTCTACGAGCAGTACTTC
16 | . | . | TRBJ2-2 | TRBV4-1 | CASSRDTGLLPGELFF | TGCGCCAGCAGCCGGGACACCGGACTACTCCCCGGGGAGCTGTTTTTT
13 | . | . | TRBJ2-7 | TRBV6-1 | CASSERGSYEQYF | TGTGCCAGCAGTGAACGGGGCTCCTACGAGCAGTACTTC
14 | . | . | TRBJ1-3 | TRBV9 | CASSSTGSGNTIYF | TGTGCCAGCAGCTCTACAGGCTCTGGAAACACCATATATTTT
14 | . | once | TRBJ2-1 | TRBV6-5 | CASSYSALYNEQFF | TGTGCCAGCAGTTACTCGGCCCTTTACAATGAGCAGTTCTTC
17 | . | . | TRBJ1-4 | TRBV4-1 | CASSQDRTALTNEKLFF | TGCGCCAGCAGCCAAGATCGAACGGCGTTAACTAATGAAAAACTGTTTTTT
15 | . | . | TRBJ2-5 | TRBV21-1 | CASSNPDGSKETQYF | TGTGCCAGCAGCAACCCCGACGGATCCAAAGAGACCCAGTACTTC
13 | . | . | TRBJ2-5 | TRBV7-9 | CASSLVGKETQYF | TGTGCCAGCAGCTTAGTGGGGAAAGAGACCCAGTACTTC
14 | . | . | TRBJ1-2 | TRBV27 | CASSLSIGFDGYTF | TGTGCCAGCAGTTTATCGATAGGGTTCGATGGCTACACCTTC
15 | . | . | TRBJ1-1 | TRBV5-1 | CASSLEVAENTEAFF | TGCGCCAGCAGCTTGGAAGTAGCGGAGAACACTGAAGCTTTCTTT
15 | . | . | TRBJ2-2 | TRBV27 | CASSLGSVHTGELFF | TGTGCCAGCAGTTTAGGATCTGTTCACACCGGGGAGCTGTTTTTT
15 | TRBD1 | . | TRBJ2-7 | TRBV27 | CASSLLGTGGHEQYF | TGTGCCAGCAGTTTATTAGGGACAGGAGGCCACGAGCAGTACTTC
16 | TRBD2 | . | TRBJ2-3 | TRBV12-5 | CASGLVRELSTDTQYF | TGTGCTAGTGGTTTAGTGCGGGAGTTGAGCACAGATACGCAGTATTTT
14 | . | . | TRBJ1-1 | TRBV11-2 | CASSPGTLGTEAFF | TGTGCCAGCAGCCCTGGGACGTTGGGGACTGAAGCTTTCTTT
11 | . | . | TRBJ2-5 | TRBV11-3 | CASSLDETQYF | TGTGCCAGCAGCTTGGATGAGACCCAGTACTTC
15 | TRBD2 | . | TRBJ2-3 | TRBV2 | CASRGGLAGTDTQYF | TGTGCCAGCAGGGGGGGACTAGCCGGCACAGATACGCAGTATTTT
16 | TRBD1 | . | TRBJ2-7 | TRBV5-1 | CASSQGQEFYSYEQYF | TGCGCCAGCAGCCAAGGACAGGAGTTTTACTCCTACGAGCAGTACTTC
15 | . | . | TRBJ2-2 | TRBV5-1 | CASSFYGAHTGELFF | TGCGCCAGCAGCTTTTATGGGGCTCACACCGGGGAGCTGTTTTTT
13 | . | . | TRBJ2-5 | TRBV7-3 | CASSLVVQETQYF | TGTGCCAGCAGCTTGGTAGTTCAAGAGACCCAGTACTTC
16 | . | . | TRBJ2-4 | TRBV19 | CASSIDREIAKNIQYF | TGTGCCAGTAGTATAGACAGGGAAATTGCCAAAAACATTCAGTACTTC
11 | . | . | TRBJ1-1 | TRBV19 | CASSIAGAAFF | TGTGCCAGTAGTATTGCAGGGGCTGCTTTCTTT
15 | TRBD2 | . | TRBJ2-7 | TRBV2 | CASSRGQRERYEQYF | TGTGCCAGCAGCCGGGGGCAGCGGGAGAGGTACGAGCAGTACTTC
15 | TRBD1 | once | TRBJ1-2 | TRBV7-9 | CASSLDGQGPYGYTF | TGTGCCAGCAGCTTAGACGGACAGGGACCCTATGGCTACACCTTC
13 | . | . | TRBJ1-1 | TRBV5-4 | CASSLGVNTEAFF | TGTGCCAGCAGCTTGGGGGTGAACACTGAAGCTTTCTTT
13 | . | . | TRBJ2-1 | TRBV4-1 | CASSQEEVNEQFF | TGCGCCAGCAGCCAAGAAGAAGTCAATGAGCAGTTCTTC
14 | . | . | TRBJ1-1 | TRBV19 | CASSMTDGGTEAFF | TGTGCCAGTAGTATGACCGATGGAGGGACTGAAGCTTTCTTT
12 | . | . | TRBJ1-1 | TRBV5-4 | CASSLLNTEAFF | TGTGCCAGCAGCTTACTCAACACTGAAGCTTTCTTT
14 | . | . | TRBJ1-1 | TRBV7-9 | CASSLLTVNTEAFF | TGTGCCAGCAGCTTACTGACAGTGAACACTGAAGCTTTCTTT
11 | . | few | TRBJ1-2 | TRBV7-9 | CASSLAQGYTF | TGTGCCAGCAGCTTAGCCCAAGGCTACACCTTC
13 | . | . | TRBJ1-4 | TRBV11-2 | CASSLDRREKLFF | TGTGCCAGCAGCTTAGATCGGCGCGAAAAACTGTTTTTT
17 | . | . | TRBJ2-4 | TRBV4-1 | CASSQYQVPIAKNIQYF | TGCGCCAGCAGCCAATATCAGGTCCCGATAGCCAAAAACATTCAGTACTTC
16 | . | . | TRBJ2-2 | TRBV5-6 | CASSADYPGWTGELFF | TGTGCCAGCAGCGCAGACTACCCGGGATGGACCGGGGAGCTGTTTTTT
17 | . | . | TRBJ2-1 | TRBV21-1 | CASSKGSREHSYNEQFF | TGTGCCAGCAGCAAAGGGTCCCGGGAGCACTCCTACAATGAGCAGTTCTTC
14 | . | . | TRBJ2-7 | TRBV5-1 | CASSYGQTLYEQYF | TGCGCCAGCAGCTACGGGCAGACCCTCTACGAGCAGTACTTC
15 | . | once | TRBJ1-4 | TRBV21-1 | CASSKGTATNEKLFF | TGTGCCAGCAGCAAAGGAACAGCAACTAATGAAAAACTGTTTTTT
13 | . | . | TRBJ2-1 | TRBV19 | CASSIEINYEQFF | TGTGCCAGTAGTATAGAAATCAACTATGAGCAGTTCTTC
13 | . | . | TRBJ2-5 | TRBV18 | CASSWTFGETQYF | TGTGCCAGCTCATGGACCTTCGGGGAGACCCAGTACTTC
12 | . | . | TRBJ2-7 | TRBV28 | CASSHVLHEQYF | TGTGCCAGCAGCCACGTCCTCCACGAGCAGTACTTC
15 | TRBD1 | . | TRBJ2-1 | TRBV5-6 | CASSSGQGVHNEQFF | TGTGCCAGCAGCTCGGGACAGGGGGTCCACAATGAGCAGTTCTTC
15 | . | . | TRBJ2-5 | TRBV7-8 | CASSPRDGGLETQYF | TGTGCCAGCAGCCCCAGGGACGGGGGACTAGAGACCCAGTACTTC
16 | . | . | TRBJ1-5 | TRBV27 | CASSFSGGQLNQPQHF | TGTGCCAGCAGTTTCTCTGGAGGACAACTCAATCAGCCCCAGCATTTT
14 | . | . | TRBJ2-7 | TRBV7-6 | CASSLLASGDEQYF | TGTGCCAGCAGCTTACTAGCCTCGGGGGACGAGCAGTACTTC
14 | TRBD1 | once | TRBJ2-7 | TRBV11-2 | CASSLGTGRHEQYF | TGTGCCAGCAGCTTAGGGACAGGGAGACACGAGCAGTACTTC
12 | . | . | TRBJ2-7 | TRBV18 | CASSGVGGEQYF | TGTGCCAGCTCAGGAGTTGGGGGTGAGCAGTACTTC
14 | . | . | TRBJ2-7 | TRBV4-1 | CASSQKASAYEQYF | TGCGCCAGCAGCCAAAAAGCCTCGGCCTACGAGCAGTACTTC